The 17 T cell receptor beta chains listed next were all sequenced from one sample in a study of cytomegalovirus exposure and HLA in healthy donors. The PCR was carried out with 60 Vbeta primers and 13 Jbeta primers. This table comes from immunoSEQ multiplex PCR, and its TCRdb copy is limited to in-frame clones, with some not included. The profile covers about 160,000 clones, with around 80% appearing a single time and 1.9% taken by the ten largest. The sequencing sample was made of PBMCs. These receptors were obtained from a man younger than 30 in good health and CMV-seronegative.

V and J are TRBV5-1 and TRBJ2-1, with D unclear. The CDR3 is made up of 13 amino acids. Trimming removed 4 bases from V and 0 bases from J, with 5 bases in between. Germline CDR1 and CDR2: SGHRS and YFSETQ. The DNA for the CDR3 is TGCGCCAGCAGCCTGAGCTCCTACAATGAGCAGTTCTTC. It yields the protein CASSLSSYNEQFF.

The V and J genes are TRBV5-4 and TRBJ1-4; 9 bases map to TRBD1. The CDR3 is 15 amino acids. The V gene's germline CDR1 is SGHNT and CDR2 YYREEE (reference sequence). J was trimmed by 3 bases and V by 4 bases; bases with no gene match: 4. The CDR3, as DNA: TGTGCCAGCAGCCTCGACAGGGGGTCTAATGAAAAACTGTTTTTT. It translates to CASSLDRGSNEKLFF.

CDR3 residues: CASSATRGGFNEKLFF. The CDR3 coding sequence is TGCGCCAGCAGCGCAACCCGGGGGGGGTTCAATGAAAAACTGTTTTTT. The gene calls are TRBV5-1 and TRBJ1-4, with D possibly being TRBD1 (5 bases). Trimming stripped 4 bases from V and 5 bases from J, with 18 bases between. This CDR3 spans 16 amino acids. The V gene's germline CDR1 is SGHRS and CDR2 YFSETQ.

V gene TRBV5-5 combines with J gene TRBJ2-1; D gene unclear. The CDR3 has 16 residues. Trimming shortened V by 4 bases and J by 2 bases, and 16 bases separated the two germline ends. The germline V gene encodes CDR1 SGHKS and CDR2 YYEKEE (reference sequence). CDR3 coding DNA: TGTGCCAGCAGCCGAAGGAGCGCTATCACCTACAATGAGCAGTTCTTC. Translated, it gives CASSRRSAITYNEQFF.

The rearrangement joins TRBV19 to TRBJ2-2, with 12 bases fitting TRBD1. The J segment lost 6 bases and the V segment lost 3 bases, leaving 8 bases of the junction unmatched. In germline, CDR1 is LNHDA, CDR2 SQIVND (reference sequence). This CDR3 has 17 amino acids. The chain's CDR3 is CASSIEPGTGGSGELFF. CDR3 DNA: TGTGCCAGTAGTATTGAGCCCGGGACAGGGGGCTCCGGGGAGCTGTTTTTT.

The chain joins TRBV6-1 to TRBJ1-6; 8 bases fit TRBD1. This CDR3 spans 15 amino acids. Per the germline V gene, CDR1 is MNHNS and CDR2 is SASEGT. The J segment lost 10 bases and the V segment lost 8 bases, leaving 13 bases of the junction unmatched. The CDR3 is CASHPWDRPGSPLHF. As DNA, the CDR3 is TGTGCCAGCCACCCCTGGGACAGGCCCGGGTCACCCCTCCACTTT.

The chain couples TRBV7-9 to TRBJ2-7; 13 positions agree with TRBD2. Germline lookup yields CDR1 SEHNR and CDR2 FQNEAQ (reference sequence). There are 17 residues in the CDR3. The V segment lost 3 bases and the J segment 2 bases; nucleotides outside the gene matches: 7. CDR3 loop: CASSFKRTSGGPYEQYF. The CDR3 nucleotides are TGTGCCAGCAGCTTTAAGCGGACTAGCGGGGGCCCCTACGAGCAGTACTTC.

V gene TRBV11-2 combines with J gene TRBJ2-1; a weak D match, TRBD2 (6 bases). The CDR3 sequence is 16 residues long. Germline-derived CDR1 and CDR2 are SGHAT and FQNNGV. Trimming took 5 bases from V and 0 from J, leaving 14 bases between them. This CDR3 is CASSPGVGGSYNEQFF. CDR3 bases: TGTGCCAGCAGCCCAGGAGTGGGGGGCTCCTACAATGAGCAGTTCTTC.

The rearrangement joins TRBV28 to TRBJ2-5, with D perhaps TRBD1 (6 bases). V was pared by 7 bases and J by 2 bases, with 17 bases between. CDR1 MDHEN and CDR2 SYDVKM come from the germline V gene. This CDR3 region has 15 residues. In DNA, the CDR3 is TGTGCCAGCACCCCCACCGGGACATTTCAAGAGACCCAGTACTTC. It encodes CASTPTGTFQETQYF.

V and J are TRBV14 and TRBJ2-1, with TRBD1 as a possible D gene (5 bases). The CDR3 totals 13 residues. Germline V gene sequence: CDR1 SGHDN, CDR2 FVKESK. V shed 8 bases and J shed 7 bases, with 15 bases lying between them. This CDR3 is CASQGLPGNEQFF. As DNA, the CDR3 is TGTGCCAGCCAGGGCCTCCCTGGGAATGAGCAGTTCTTC.

This chain joins TRBV27 and TRBJ2-7, with TRBD1 matching 10 bases. The V and J ends lost 7 bases and 1 base, in that order; junction bases with no gene match: 4. Germline V CDR1 and CDR2: MNHEY, SMNVEV (reference sequence). The CDR3 is 14 amino acids. This CDR3 reads CASMVGQGSYEQYF. The CDR3 nucleotides read TGTGCCAGCATGGTGGGACAGGGGTCCTACGAGCAGTACTTC.

The sample holds a few counts of this clone. This chain joins TRBV6-6 and TRBJ2-7; 11 bases map to TRBD1. J gave up 6 bases and V 2 bases, and 9 bases lay outside the gene matches. CDR3 length: 16 amino acids. Germline V gives CDR1 MNHNY, CDR2 SVGAGI (reference sequence). The CDR3 loop reads CASSYPTGTGGGEQYF. CDR3 nucleotides: TGTGCCAGCAGTTACCCGACCGGGACAGGGGGTGGCGAGCAGTACTTC.

The chain employs TRBV12-5 and TRBJ1-2; D gene ambiguous. The CDR3 has 15 amino acids. CDR1 is LGHNT, CDR2 FRNRAP, per germline. V lost 0 bases to trimming and J lost 6 bases, with 14 bases between them. This CDR3 reads CASGLVDGGPDGYTF. The CDR3 nucleotides are TGTGCTAGTGGTTTGGTAGACGGAGGCCCCGATGGCTACACCTTC.

The rearrangement links TRBV7-3 to TRBJ2-3, with D perhaps matching TRBD1 (5 bases). Germline V gene data show CDR1 as SGHTA and CDR2 as FQGTGA. V gave up 3 bases and J gave up 4 bases, with 8 bases separating them. This CDR3 region has 13 residues. CDR3 in amino acids: CASSLLGADTQYF. The CDR3, as DNA: TGTGCCAGCAGCTTGCTAGGGGCAGATACGCAGTATTTT. Filled out from reference TRBV7-3 and TRBJ2-3, the complete variable domain reads GAGVSQTPSNKVTEKGKYVELRCDPISGHTALYWYRQSLGQGPEFLIYFQGTGAADDSGLPNDRFFAVRPEGSVSTLKIQRTERGDSAVYLCASSLLGADTQYFGPGTRLTVL.

The CDR3 DNA reads TGTGCCAGCAGCGTAACCTCTACAGGGTCAGAGACCCAGTACTTC. Its protein is CASSVTSTGSETQYF. The chain joins TRBV9 to TRBJ2-5; TRBD1 is a possible D gene (6 bases). Germline V CDR1 and CDR2: SGDLS, YYNGEE. The ends were cut back, 1 base at V and 4 bases at J, with 14 bases in the middle. The CDR3 extends over 15 amino acids.

This clone is a singleton in its sample. The V and J genes are TRBV4-1 and TRBJ1-4; D is undetermined. Germline loops: CDR1 MGHRA, CDR2 YSYEKL. This CDR3 contains 16 residues. Trimming shortened V by 0 bases and J by 12 bases, and 20 bases separated the two germline ends. The CDR3 is CASSQDPGGDGGELFF. The CDR3 coding sequence is TGCGCCAGCAGCCAAGATCCGGGAGGAGACGGCGGAGAACTGTTTTTT.

This clone showed up just once. CDR3: CASSGLAGGNNEQFF. The CDR3 DNA reads TGTGCCAGCAGCGGACTAGCGGGAGGGAACAATGAGCAGTTCTTC. The chain carries TRBV27 and TRBJ2-1; 15 bases fit TRBD2. Trimming at V came to 6 bases and at J to 5 bases, leaving 2 bases not matched to a gene. The CDR3 extends over 15 amino acids. The germline V gene encodes CDR1 MNHEY and CDR2 SMNVEV (reference sequence).